These T cell receptor beta chains were read from a single sample in a study of blood T cells in healthy people across ages. One entry per CDR3 protein, called by TCRdb with MiXCR from the 5' RACE reads. The table lists approximately 800,000 distinct CDR3 sequences, about 59% of them singletons. The sample taken for sequencing was blood. All receptors come from a man in his thirties or forties in good health. CDR3s leave out the opening cysteine and the closing phenylalanine or tryptophan. A D gene is named only where the DNA matches it firmly. Expanded clones get a size class; other rows say once, few or many, or leave the size out.

v_gene,d_gene,j_gene,abundance,CDR3aa
TRBV18,TRBD2,TRBJ2-1,-,ASSLRGTSGNNEQF
TRBV9,TRBD2,TRBJ2-3,once,ASSLTSTSPDTQY
TRBV2,-,TRBJ1-5,-,ASSPSPYEARSNQPQH
TRBV3-1,TRBD1,TRBJ2-5,few,ASSQVSGDRGGETQY
TRBV15,TRBD1,TRBJ1-6,-,ATSRGQGDNSPLH
TRBV24-1,-,TRBJ1-2,few,ATSPADRSYGYT
TRBV12-3/TRBV12-4,-,TRBJ2-5,-,ASSLAGTQY
TRBV20-1,-,TRBJ1-5,few,SAALGRNQPQH
TRBV7-2,TRBD2,TRBJ2-3,-,ASSPRAGADTDTQY
TRBV20-1,-,TRBJ2-3,few,SARRAGGTDTQY
TRBV7-2,TRBD1,TRBJ2-3,-,ASSLEGAHADTQY
TRBV12-3/TRBV12-4,TRBD1,TRBJ1-5,few,ASSKTGGNQPQH
TRBV20-1,-,TRBJ2-7,-,SARAQEHYYEQY
TRBV9,-,TRBJ2-1,few,ASSRRGTIDGEQF
TRBV5-1,-,TRBJ2-1,-,ASSPDGNEQF
TRBV30,-,TRBJ1-6,-,AWSVLRGTSPLH
TRBV29-1,-,TRBJ2-4,few,SVGLENIQY
TRBV12-3/TRBV12-4,-,TRBJ2-5,-,ASSPRGTETQY
TRBV29-1,TRBD2,TRBJ2-5,few,SGRLAGGLQETQY
TRBV29-1,TRBD2,TRBJ2-3,-,SVEDYGTSGGFSTDTQY
TRBV27,-,TRBJ2-5,-,ASSWTTYNEQY
TRBV7-2,-,TRBJ1-2,-,AIRETYGYT
TRBV11-1,-,TRBJ1-2,-,ASSHRGNHYGYT
TRBV4-1,-,TRBJ2-4,-,ASSPRQGRGAKNIQY
TRBV7-2,-,-,-,ASSSVEGTPYEQY
TRBV7-2,-,TRBJ2-5,once,TSSLAHQSQETQY
TRBV12-3/TRBV12-4,-,TRBJ2-7,-,ASSPPRGSYEQY
TRBV27,TRBD1,TRBJ2-1,-,ASSWVQGYNEQF
TRBV20-1,-,TRBJ2-3,-,SARAPGTSTDTQY
TRBV5-1,TRBD2,TRBJ2-3,-,ASSAGLANPDTQY
TRBV12-3/TRBV12-4,-,TRBJ1-2,few,ASSASGTTNYGYT
TRBV7-8,-,TRBJ2-3,-,ASSSTPGRFSTDTQY
TRBV20-1,-,TRBJ1-6,-,SATARAGYNSPLH
TRBV4-2,TRBD2,TRBJ2-7,-,ASSQEEAGGYEQY
TRBV7-3,-,TRBJ1-6,-,ACSPGTADNSPLH
TRBV7-9,-,TRBJ2-3,-,ASSMAPDTQY
TRBV29-1,TRBD1,TRBJ1-5,few,SVEETGGNQPQH
TRBV4-3,-,TRBJ2-3,-,ASSQGASETDTQY
TRBV6-2/TRBV6-3,TRBD2,TRBJ2-1,-,ASSRLAGGEFEQF
TRBV11-2,TRBD1,TRBJ2-3,-,ASIKPGQGGKDTQY